The following is a T cell receptor beta chain sequence with its context. Germline V gene lookup returns CDR1 MDHEN and CDR2 SYDVKM. The V and J ends lost 5 bases and 2 bases, in that order; junction bases with no gene match: 8. The CDR3 has 15 residues. This sample was taken from a study of blood T cell repertoires in COVID-19. Overall study context: Both acute and convalescent COVID-19 samples were obtained from the United States, Italy and Spain.

The data were produced by immunoSEQ multiplex PCR, yet TCRdb's version contains in-frame clones alone and is incomplete. The sample consists of roughly 40,000 clones, around 94% of them appearing once. This receptor was identified in a man aged 45-60 years with active COVID-19. The chain joins TRBV28 to TRBJ2-7; 8 bases match TRBD1. The sample consisted of peripheral blood. CDR3 DNA sequence: TGTGCCAGCAGTCCCCCCGGGACAGGAACCTACGAGCAGTACTTC. It encodes CASSPPGTGTYEQYF.